The sequence of this T cell receptor beta chain was determined in a study of response to subunit inactivated influenza vaccine. The study's findings and limits: It was suggested by the authors that few new T cells are recruited by each seasonal influenza vaccination.

This clonotype has just a few counts. Antigen unknown. This sequence may be a read error, since a much larger clone differs from it by one base. Trimming pared 2 bases from V and 2 bases from J, leaving 6 bases between. The CDR3 is 13 residues long. The germline gives CDR1 MNHEY, CDR2 SVGAGI. TCRdb used MiXCR to reprocess the RT-PCR reads, holding one entry per CDR3 protein. The table includes roughly 760,000 distinct CDR3 sequences, less than 25% detected once. The chain employs TRBV6-5 and TRBJ1-2, with D possibly TRBD1 on 5 matching bases. The sample in question was PBMCs from blood, obtained approximately 5 days after vaccination. The TCR originated in a man aged 45-65 years who received an inactivated influenza vaccine. The CDR3 nucleotides read TGTGCCAGCAGTTACGACAGCAACTATGGCTACACCTTC. Translation: CASSYDSNYGYTF.